This TCR beta chain was captured by sequencing in a study of graft-versus-host responses after intestinal transplantation listed by TCRdb under 2021. Regarding the complete study: The transplants that recipients got were multivisceral, liver-intestinal, or isolated intestinal. Anti-thymocyte globulin induction was given to all recipients, followed by maintenance tacrolimus and steroids for approximately three years. After intestinal transplantation, graft-versus-host and host-versus-graft alloreactive T cell clones in the graft, circulation and bone marrow were tracked using bulk TCR-beta CDR3 sequencing. Alloreactive clones were identified by sequencing pre-transplant mixed lymphocyte reaction products and comparing these products with unstimulated pre-transplant donor and recipient T cells. Of the roughly 24 intestinal transplant recipients enrolled in the cohort, one of whom was a retransplant, a few patients without pretransplant specimens were excluded. Donor T cell macrochimerism was defined as a peak of at least 4% donor T cells among recipient peripheral blood mononuclear cells. Samples from three later patients were sequenced in-house on an Illumina MiSeq with MiXCR processing rather than by the commercial service. Study-level results and caveats: The relatively low number and heterogeneity of intestinal transplant patients limited the conclusions. GvH clones turned up in recipient bone marrow, with some appearing earlier in ileal mucosa or blood, a pattern consistent with an intestinal mucosal origin. Patients with donor T cell macrochimerism had high GvH to HvG T cell clonal ratios in their allografts. Peak levels of circulating GvH clones were associated with declines in HvG clones early after transplant.

Libraries were built with the immunoSEQ multiplex PCR assay. High-throughput TCR-beta CDR3 sequencing of genomic DNA from most patients was performed by Adaptive Biotechnologies. The authors processed their data as follows. TCR sequencing data were retrieved from Adaptive's ImmunoSEQ software for 18 patients, whereas three other patients were processed with MiXCR and VDJtools. CDR3 nucleotide sequences shared between donor and recipient were removed because the origin of such sequences could not be assigned. To count as alloreactive, a clone needed at least 2-fold expansion over unstimulated cells and a minimum CFSE-low frequency of 0.002% (template counts) or 0.001% (read counts). Clones detected in sequenced pre-transplant spleen, lymph node, or MLR CFSE-low populations of the donor or recipient were defined as mappable. The cumulative frequency of alloreactive clones was calculated as a percentage of all sequences, weighted by copy number. In TCRdb, the immuneACCESS table is reduced to in-frame sequences with V and J assigned. These tables do not hold every clone; where another copy was compared, an unresolved V gene accounts for under half, and the others remain unexplained. V and J calls and clone size are given by that table; D and trimming were obtained from the DNA. The table for this sample lists approximately 54,000 clones; less than 95% of them were counted only once. The biggest ten clones account for less than 6.5% of the sample.

Notes on this clone: Its antigen is currently not known. It has no much larger one-base neighbor in the sample; base qualities were not kept.

Blood samples were collected up to 4 times in the first month after transplant and then at least monthly when available. This clonotype was sampled from a human patient who received an intestinal transplant, so some T cells may come from the graft donor. The sample in question was PBMCs, obtained more than 650 days after intestinal transplant.

The base sequence is TGTGCCAGCAGCTACGGGACAGGGGGCACAGATACGCAGTATTTT. This is translated as CASSYGTGGTDTQYF. This sequence uses TRBV11-2 and TRBJ2-3, with TRBD1 identical over 10 junction bases. The CDR3 numbers 15 residues from cysteine through phenylalanine. CDR3 DNA only is kept here, 45 bases in frame from base 1. Trimming removed 4 bases from V and 1 base from J; the gene matches leave 2 bases unexplained. The CDR1 and CDR2 encoded by the germline V gene are SGHAT and FQNNGV.